The clone carrying this TCR beta chain was found once. Its target is not known. The use of genomic DNA as template underpinned the TCR beta VDJ and CDR3 profiling. TCRdb re-analysed the reads in MiXCR, keeping a single row per CDR3 protein. Of some 48,000 distinct CDR3 sequences listed, around 69% are singletons. This sample stems from a study of CD8+CD57+ T cells in acquired aplastic anemia. This CDR3 contains 13 residues. V lost 5 bases, J lost 2 bases, and 6 bases stayed unmatched. From germline, CDR1 is SQVTM and CDR2 ANQGSEA. General study results and limits: In common between the patients and the controls were nearly 30 CD8+ CDR3 sequences. CD8+ Simpson's diversity did not differ significantly between patients and controls.

J is TRBJ2-7 and V is TRBV29-1; the match to TRBD1 covers 7 bases. Sequencing input: sorted CD4+, CD8+, or CD8+CD57+ T cells (not recorded which) from PBMCs. This receptor was obtained from a human donor in good health, serving as a control. CDR3 bases: TGCAGCGTTAGGACAGGCCTCACCTACGAGCAGTACTTC. Its translation: CSVRTGLTYEQYF.